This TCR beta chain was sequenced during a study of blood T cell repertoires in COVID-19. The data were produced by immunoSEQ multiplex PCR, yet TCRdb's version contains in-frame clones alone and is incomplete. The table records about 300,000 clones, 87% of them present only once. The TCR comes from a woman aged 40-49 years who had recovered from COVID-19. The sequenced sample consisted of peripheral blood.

The CDR3 bases are TGTGCCACCAGATGGTCCTCGGCCCGGGGTCAGCCCCAGCATTTT. It is translated as CATRWSSARGQPQHF. This chain joins TRBV19 and TRBJ1-5; D gene uncertain. V lost 10 bases and J 6 bases, leaving 22 bases between the germline ends. Germline V gives CDR1 LNHDA, CDR2 SQIVND (reference sequence). The CDR3 is 15 residues long.